This is a list of T cell receptor beta chains from one sample in a study of vaccination and CD4 T cells after COVID-19. TCRdb analysed the PCR reads with MiXCR anew, one entry per CDR3 protein. The sample holds 11,000 to 15,000 distinct CDR3 sequences, approximately 61% seen once. Their antigen targets remain unknown. Sequences were obtained from CD4+ T cells from blood, cultured in vitro. These TCRs come from a human donor who had recovered from COVID-19. Each CDR3 is given with its conserved first and last residue. The D gene is left open where the match is weak. Clone size, where shown, is once, few, many, or a class for clones that have expanded.

J,size,D,V,CDR3,DNA
TRBJ2-7,-,-,TRBV20-1,CSARGEGGPYEQYF,TGCAGTGCTAGGGGGGAGGGGGGACCCTACGAGCAGTACTTC
TRBJ1-2,few,-,TRBV10-3,CAINQGPNYGYTF,TGTGCCATCAATCAGGGCCCTAACTATGGCTACACCTTC
TRBJ2-2,-,TRBD2,TRBV20-1,CSAKLAGINNTGELFF,TGCAGTGCTAAGCTAGCGGGAATTAATAACACCGGGGAGCTGTTTTTT
TRBJ1-2,-,-,TRBV7-2,CASSLNRDNYGYTF,TGTGCCAGCAGCCTCAATCGGGACAACTATGGCTACACCTTC
TRBJ2-7,once,TRBD2,TRBV20-1,CSAGTSGFDEQYF,TGCAGTGCGGGGACTAGCGGGTTCGACGAGCAGTACTTC
TRBJ2-5,few,TRBD2,TRBV7-2,CASSLGLAGAQETQYF,TGTGCCAGCAGCTTGGGACTAGCGGGGGCCCAAGAGACCCAGTACTTC
TRBJ2-4,-,TRBD2,TRBV27,CASTPLAGDNIQYF,TGTGCCAGCACCCCCCTGGCGGGAGATAACATTCAGTACTTC
TRBJ2-6,-,-,TRBV28,CASSFWSPGANVLTF,TGTGCCAGCAGTTTCTGGTCTCCTGGGGCCAACGTCCTGACTTTC
TRBJ1-2,-,-,TRBV15,CATSRGGTAGYTF,TGTGCCACCAGCAGGGGGGGGACGGCGGGCTACACCTTC
TRBJ1-6,few,TRBD1,TRBV2,CASSDQGGVLNSPLHF,TGTGCCAGCAGTGACCAGGGGGGCGTTCTGAATTCACCCCTCCACTTT
TRBJ2-3,few,-,TRBV20-1,CSASSSHGPGPDTQYF,TGCAGTGCTAGTTCTTCTCATGGGCCGGGTCCAGATACGCAGTATTTT
TRBJ2-4,-,TRBD2,TRBV7-2,CASSLLGLAGVRAKNIQYF,TGTGCCAGCAGCTTATTGGGACTAGCGGGAGTTCGGGCCAAAAACATTCAGTACTTC
TRBJ1-3,once,-,TRBV7-2,CASSLPRGSTGNTIYF,TGTGCCAGCAGCTTACCTAGGGGTTCCACTGGAAACACCATATATTTT
TRBJ2-3,-,TRBD2,TRBV6-2/TRBV6-3,CASSWTSPLTDTQYF,TGTGCCAGCAGTTGGACTAGCCCACTCACAGATACGCAGTATTTT
TRBJ1-1,few,-,TRBV20-1,CSALGSLSESTEAFF,TGCAGTGCCCTAGGGTCTCTCTCGGAGAGCACTGAAGCTTTCTTT
TRBJ2-7,few,-,TRBV6-1,CASSVGGYEQYF,TGTGCCAGCAGTGTGGGGGGTTACGAGCAGTACTTC
TRBJ2-4,-,-,TRBV28,CASRTGGGNIQYF,TGTGCCAGCCGGACAGGAGGGGGAAACATTCAGTACTTC
TRBJ2-1,-,-,TRBV7-6,CASSSNRGYEQFF,TGTGCCAGCAGCTCTAATCGGGGCTATGAGCAGTTCTTC
TRBJ2-5,-,TRBD2,TRBV6-1,CASSGLAGVGETQYF,TGTGCCAGCAGTGGTCTAGCGGGAGTGGGGGAGACCCAGTACTTC
TRBJ2-5,few,TRBD2,TRBV7-8,CASSSRGGRGETQYF,TGTGCCAGCAGCTCACGGGGGGGGCGCGGAGAGACCCAGTACTTC
TRBJ2-1,-,-,TRBV6-1,CASNRTPGSYNEQFF,TGTGCCAGCAACCGAACACCTGGCTCCTACAATGAGCAGTTCTTC
TRBJ1-2,few,-,TRBV20-1,CSARGGKTNYGYTF,TGCAGTGCTAGAGGAGGGAAAACTAACTATGGCTACACCTTC
TRBJ2-2,-,-,TRBV7-2,CASSPPEWGPLGTGELFF,TGTGCCAGCAGTCCCCCGGAATGGGGGCCTCTTGGGACCGGGGAGCTGTTTTTT
TRBJ2-5,-,-,TRBV6-1,CASSAINTGETQYF,TGTGCCAGCAGTGCTATTAACACGGGAGAGACCCAGTACTTC
TRBJ1-6,few,-,TRBV15,CATSTAEHNSPLHF,TGTGCCACCAGCACGGCAGAGCATAATTCACCCCTCCACTTT
TRBJ2-3,-,-,TRBV6-2/TRBV6-3,CASSRGLGTDTQYF,TGTGCCAGCAGTCGAGGGCTCGGCACAGATACGCAGTATTTT
TRBJ1-5,few,TRBD1,TRBV6-2/TRBV6-3,CASRLGQALSNQPQHF,TGTGCCAGCAGGCTGGGACAGGCCCTTAGCAATCAGCCCCAGCATTTT
TRBJ2-5,-,TRBD1,TRBV11-2,CASSHRDRVQETQYF,TGTGCCAGCAGCCACCGGGACAGAGTACAAGAGACCCAGTACTTC
TRBJ1-3,few,-,TRBV7-9,CASSWGGDGSGNTIYF,TGTGCCAGCAGCTGGGGGGGGGACGGCTCTGGAAACACCATATATTTT
TRBJ2-1,-,-,TRBV28,CASLARGSHNEQFF,TGTGCCAGCCTCGCCCGGGGGTCCCACAATGAGCAGTTCTTC
TRBJ2-7,-,-,TRBV21-1,CASSKRDLRGHFPYEQYF,TGTGCCAGCAGCAAAAGGGACCTCAGGGGGCATTTTCCCTACGAGCAGTACTTC
TRBJ2-1,once,-,TRBV6-1,CASSRSQGSHNEQFF,TGTGCCAGCAGCCGATCGCAGGGGTCCCACAATGAGCAGTTCTTC
TRBJ1-2,-,-,TRBV2,CASEGPTALKGYGYTF,TGTGCCAGCGAAGGACCGACAGCCCTCAAGGGGTATGGCTACACCTTC
TRBJ1-1,few,TRBD1,TRBV10-3,CAIRIGTANTEAFF,TGTGCCATCAGGATCGGGACAGCGAACACTGAAGCTTTCTTT
TRBJ2-1,-,-,TRBV21-1,CASSTWEGREAYNEQFF,TGTGCCAGCAGCACATGGGAGGGGCGGGAGGCCTACAATGAGCAGTTCTTC
TRBJ1-2,-,-,TRBV12-3/TRBV12-4,CASSLLSALGYTF,TGTGCCAGCAGTTTACTCAGCGCCTTAGGCTACACCTTC
TRBJ2-3,-,TRBD1,TRBV28,CASSLDRGKSDTQYF,TGTGCCAGCAGTTTGGACAGGGGGAAGTCGGATACGCAGTATTTT
TRBJ2-3,-,TRBD2,TRBV6-1,CASRRAGDTDTQYF,TGTGCCAGCAGGCGGGCGGGGGACACAGATACGCAGTATTTT
TRBJ2-3,-,TRBD2,TRBV11-2,CASSLDNRGGAGETDTQYF,TGTGCCAGCAGCTTAGATAATCGCGGGGGGGCTGGTGAAACAGATACGCAGTATTTT
TRBJ2-1,-,-,TRBV20-1,CSATSSSGYARNEQFF,TGCAGTGCTACTTCGTCCTCCGGGTATGCGAGGAATGAGCAGTTCTTC
TRBJ2-3,-,-,TRBV28,CASSRDNTDTQYF,TGTGCCAGCAGCCGGGACAACACAGATACGCAGTATTTT
TRBJ1-1,-,-,TRBV6-5,CASSYSQSRNTEAFF,TGTGCCAGCAGTTACTCACAGTCCAGGAACACTGAAGCTTTCTTT
TRBJ1-6,-,-,TRBV7-2,CASSSRDTFNSPLHF,TGTGCCAGCAGCTCCCGGGACACCTTTAATTCACCCCTCCACTTT